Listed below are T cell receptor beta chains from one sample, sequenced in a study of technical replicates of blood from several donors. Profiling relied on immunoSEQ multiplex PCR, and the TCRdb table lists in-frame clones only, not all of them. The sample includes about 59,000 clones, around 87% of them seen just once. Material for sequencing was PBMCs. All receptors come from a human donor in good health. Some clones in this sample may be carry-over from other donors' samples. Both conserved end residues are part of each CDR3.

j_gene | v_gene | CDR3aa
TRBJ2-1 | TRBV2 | CAVGGGGKRSGEQFF
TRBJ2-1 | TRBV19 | CASSNVRGGFYNEQFF
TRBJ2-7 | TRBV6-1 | CASRAPGGAAGEQYF
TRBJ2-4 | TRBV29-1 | CSASLAENIQYF
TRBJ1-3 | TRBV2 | CASSENRGSGNTIYF
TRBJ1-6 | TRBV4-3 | CASSPTQNSPLHF
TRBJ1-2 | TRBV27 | CASSLSGIGYGYTF
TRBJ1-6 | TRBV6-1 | CASTDRVGKGSPLHF
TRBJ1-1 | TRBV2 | CASSDPPPDTEAFF
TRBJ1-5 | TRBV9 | CASSAGHLGNQPQHF
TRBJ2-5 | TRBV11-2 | CASSLVSGGVQETQYF
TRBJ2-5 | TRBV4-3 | CASSQDNGRGETQYF
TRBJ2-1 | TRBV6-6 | CASSFTPGTKYNEQFF
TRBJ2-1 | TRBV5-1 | CASSLQGEPYNEQFF
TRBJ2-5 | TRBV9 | CASSVAQTGGSETQYF
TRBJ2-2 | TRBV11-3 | CASTESSGRVAGELFF
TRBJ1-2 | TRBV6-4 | CASRALPGGYGYTF
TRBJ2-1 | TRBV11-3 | CASSSGTSEWNEQFF
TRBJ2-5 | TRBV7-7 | CASSRLADQETQYF
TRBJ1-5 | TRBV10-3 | CAISEEGVRPQHF
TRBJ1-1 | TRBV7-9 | CASRPDSGTEAFF
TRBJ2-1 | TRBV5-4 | CASSRQGLANEQFF
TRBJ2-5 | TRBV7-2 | CASSYGSEETQYF
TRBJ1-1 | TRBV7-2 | CASSPEAPGSGKAFF
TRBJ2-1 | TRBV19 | CASSITGSGVYNEQFF
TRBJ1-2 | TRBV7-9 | CASSSAGDGYTF
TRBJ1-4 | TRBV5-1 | CASSWTGSNEKLFF
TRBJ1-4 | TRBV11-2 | CASSRPGTGVEKLFF
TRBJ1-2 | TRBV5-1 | CASSLGDIYGYTF
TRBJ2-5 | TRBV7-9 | CASPYPTSGRKETQYF
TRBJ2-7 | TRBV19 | CASRASGGTYEQYF
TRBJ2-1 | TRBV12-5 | CASGFPSGDNEQFF
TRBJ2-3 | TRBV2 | CASKLAGTSSTDTQYF